The 16 T cell receptor beta chains below come from one sample, sequenced in a study of shared clonotypes between healthy human individuals. Generated by immunoSEQ multiplex PCR, the TCRdb table keeps only in-frame clones and is missing some. Found here are 450,000 to 500,000 clones, around 80% of them singletons; the top ten hold over 9.5%. Sequenced material: PBMCs. These receptors all come from a woman aged 40 to 50 in good health. Some clones in this sample may be carry-over from other donors' samples.

The rearrangement links TRBV18 to TRBJ2-7; 9 bases line up with TRBD2. J was trimmed by 5 bases and V by 0 bases; bases with no gene match: 8. Germline V gene lookup returns CDR1 KGHSH and CDR2 LQKENI. CDR3 size: 16 residues. The CDR3 DNA reads as TGTGCCAGCTCACCACCGCAGGGCGGGAGGGCCGACGAGCAGTACTTC. Translation gives CASSPPQGGRADEQYF.

This clone was picked up a small number of times. The J gene is TRBJ2-1, the V gene TRBV7-9; D uncertain. Germline assignment: CDR1 SEHNR and CDR2 FQNEAQ (reference sequence). Trimming pared 8 bases from V and 0 bases from J, leaving 8 bases between. The CDR3 has 13 residues. The CDR3 DNA follows: TGTGCCAGCGCCTGGAACTCCTACAATGAGCAGTTCTTC. Its translation: CASAWNSYNEQFF. The full variable domain, rest sourced from reference TRBV7-9 and TRBJ2-1, is DTGVSQNPRHKITKRGQNVTFRCDPISEHNRLYWYRQTLGQGPEFLTYFQNEAQLEKSRLLSDRFSAERPKGSFSTLEIQRTEQGDSAMYLCASAWNSYNEQFFGPGTRLTVL.

The V gene is TRBV28, the J gene TRBJ1-1; D might be TRBD1 (6 bases). The CDR3 totals 16 residues. CDR1 is MDHEN, CDR2 SYDVKM, per germline. Deletions cut 3 bases from V and 0 bases from J, with 14 bases between. The CDR3 here is CASSFGKGGLNTEAFF. CDR3 sequence (DNA): TGTGCCAGCAGTTTCGGGAAAGGGGGTTTGAACACTGAAGCTTTCTTT.

As to this clone: A far bigger clonotype differs at one base, so this is likely a read error. This rearrangement joins TRBV7-9 to TRBJ1-2; D unclear. The CDR3 length is 12 residues. The germline gives CDR1 SEHNR, CDR2 FQNEAQ (reference sequence). DNA for the CDR3: TGTGTCAGCAGCTTAGGAGGGTTTTGGGCCCACTTC. Amino acids: CVSSLGGFWAHF.

The CDR3 DNA follows: TGTGCCAGCAGCCGGACTGTCTCCTACAATGAGCAGTTCTTC. It yields the protein CASSRTVSYNEQFF. This chain joins TRBV6-5 and TRBJ2-1; TRBD2 might be the D (5 bases). Trimming pared 6 bases from V and 0 bases from J, leaving 9 bases between. This CDR3 is 14 amino acids long. Looked up from germline, CDR1 is MNHEY and CDR2 is SVGAGI.

V and J are TRBV6-6 and TRBJ2-7; D uncertain. This CDR3 spans 11 amino acids. The ends were cut back, 5 bases at V and 0 bases at J, with 2 bases in the middle. CDR1 and CDR2 (germline): MNHNY, SVGAGI (reference sequence). The chain's CDR3 is CASSASYEQYF. In DNA, the CDR3 is TGTGCCAGCAGTGCCTCCTACGAGCAGTACTTC.

This clone showed up just a few times. The chain uses TRBV7-9 and TRBJ2-2; TRBD2 matches at 8 bases. Germline assignment: CDR1 SEHNR and CDR2 FQNEAQ (reference sequence). The CDR3 has 14 residues. The V gene end was trimmed by 8 bases and the J gene end by 5 bases; junction bases not matched to a gene: 7. This chain's CDR3 is CASQREFKTGELFF. CDR3 nucleotide sequence: TGTGCCAGCCAGCGGGAGTTTAAGACCGGGGAGCTGTTTTTT.

The rearrangement uses TRBV18 and TRBJ2-5; weak D call: TRBD2 (6 bases). V gave up 4 bases and J gave up 1 base, with 10 bases separating them. Germline V gene sequence: CDR1 KGHSH, CDR2 LQKENI. The CDR3 sequence is 14 residues long. CDR3 sequence reads: CASSRDLTQETQYF. The CDR3 bases are TGTGCCAGCTCACGGGACTTAACCCAAGAGACCCAGTACTTC.

This rearrangement joins TRBV29-1 to TRBJ2-7; 7 positions agree with TRBD2. The CDR3 is made up of 13 amino acids. V trimming: 4 bases; J trimming: 1 base; junction bases outside the gene matches: 4. Germline CDR1 and CDR2: SQVTM and ANQGSEA. CDR3 amino acids: CSVAASGSYEQYF. CDR3 bases: TGCAGCGTTGCGGCTAGCGGTTCCTACGAGCAGTACTTC.

The chain uses TRBV5-1 and TRBJ1-1, with D hard to call. In germline, CDR1 is SGHRS, CDR2 YFSETQ. V was shortened by 9 bases and J by 0 bases, with 12 bases between the two germline ends. The CDR3 has 13 amino acids. In nucleotides, the CDR3 is TGCGCCACCAAAATACAAATGAACACTGAAGCTTTCTTT. Amino acid sequence: CATKIQMNTEAFF. The complete variable domain, with remaining parts taken from reference TRBV5-1 and TRBJ1-1, reads KAGVTQTPRYLIKTRGQQVTLSCSPISGHRSVSWYQQTPGQGLQFLFEYFSETQRNKGNFPGRFSGRQFSNSRSEMNVSTLELGDSALYLCATKIQMNTEAFFGQGTRLTVV.

In this sample, this clone turned up once. The chain uses TRBV5-6 and TRBJ2-1; 12 bases align to TRBD2. This CDR3 is 18 amino acids long. The ends lost 4 bases at V and 2 bases at J; junction bases unmatched: 10. Germline-derived CDR1 and CDR2 are SGHDT and YYEEEE. The CDR3: CASSQRLAGAWTYNEQFF. The CDR3 DNA reads TGTGCCAGCAGCCAGAGACTAGCGGGAGCATGGACCTACAATGAGCAGTTCTTC. The full variable domain, completed using reference TRBV5-6 and TRBJ2-1, is DAGVTQSPTHLIKTRGQQVTLRCSPKSGHDTVSWYQQALGQGPQFIFQYYEEEERQRGNFPDRFSGHQFPNYSSELNVNALLLGDSALYLCASSQRLAGAWTYNEQFFGPGTRLTVL.

The genes are TRBV28 and TRBJ2-5; TRBD2 might be the D (5 bases). The germline V gene encodes CDR1 MDHEN and CDR2 SYDVKM. The length of the CDR3 is 12 residues. V lost 3 bases to trimming and J lost 3 bases, with 5 bases between them. The CDR3 loop is CASSLREETQYF. The CDR3 nucleotides are TGTGCCAGCAGTTTGCGGGAAGAGACCCAGTACTTC.

This sequence joins TRBV7-2 and TRBJ2-5; the D gene is possibly TRBD2 (7 bases). The CDR3 covers 17 residues. Germline CDR1 and CDR2: SGHTA and FQGNSA. Trimming removed 1 base at V and 5 bases at J, with 20 bases between. As DNA, the CDR3 is TGTGCCAGCAGCTTAGTTGCTAGCGGACCTACAGGGGAGACCCAGTACTTC. Its protein is CASSLVASGPTGETQYF.

This clone has only a few counts. The genes are TRBV10-2 and TRBJ1-1; D is undetermined. The CDR3 sequence is 13 residues long. From germline, CDR1 is WSHSY and CDR2 SAAADI. V was cut by 7 bases and J by 1 base, with 10 bases left in between. CDR3 coding DNA: TGCGCCAGCACCCCCCAAAGGAACACTGAAGCTTTCTTT. This encodes CASTPQRNTEAFF.

DNA of the CDR3: TGTGCCAGCAGCGTAGGCACCGGGGGGCAGTATTTT. Translation: CASSVGTGGQYF. J is TRBJ2-3 and V is TRBV9; TRBD2 might be the D (6 bases). CDR1 SGDLS and CDR2 YYNGEE come from the germline V gene. The CDR3 consists of 12 residues. V was cut by 0 bases and J by 11 bases, with 10 bases left in between.

The rearrangement joins TRBV7-2 to TRBJ2-1; D gene uncertain. The ends were cut back, 1 base at V and 8 bases at J, with 6 bases in the middle. The CDR3 covers 12 residues. Germline CDR1 reads SGHTA; CDR2 reads FQGNSA. This CDR3 is CASSLVSDEQFF. For the CDR3, the DNA is TGTGCCAGCAGCTTAGTAAGCGATGAGCAGTTCTTC.